The clone carrying this T cell receptor beta chain was seen repeatedly, ten times or more. Its matching antigen is unknown. Germline assignment: CDR1 ENHRY and CDR2 SYGVKD. The CDR3 loop spans 13 amino acids. The germline V and J ends were trimmed by 7 bases and 3 bases, with 10 bases remaining between them. Using its own MiXCR run on the RT-PCR reads, TCRdb lists one record per CDR3 protein. The top ten hold about 7.4% of the sample, which has about 700,000 distinct CDR3 sequences, 12% to 15% seen once. The source of the sample is a study of response to subunit inactivated influenza vaccine. Study observations and caveats: Authors suggested that a seasonal influenza vaccination recruits few new T cells each time.

The sample consisted of PBMCs from blood, taken 14 to 15 days before vaccination. The chain carries TRBV10-3 and TRBJ1-3; tentatively, D is TRBD1 (6 bases). The receptor was derived from a man aged 45 to 65 who received an inactivated influenza vaccine. The CDR3 sequence is CAINGGHGNTIYF. The DNA for the CDR3 is TGTGCCATCAACGGGGGGCATGGAAACACCATATATTTT.